Sequencing of this T cell receptor (beta chain) was carried out in a study of regulatory T cells in long-lasting Graves disease. The time point denotes: newly diagnosed GD, antithyroid drugs for less than 3 months. RNA extracted from PBMCs served as the sequencing template. Trimming removed 4 bases from V and 0 bases from J, with 12 bases in between. This CDR3 has 15 residues. Per germline, CDR1 MNHEY and CDR2 SVGEGT. This clonotype was observed many times. Libraries of TCR beta came from iRepertoire HTBI primers plus Arm-PCR of CDR3 regions. Via MiXCR, TCRdb re-called the multiplex PCR reads, giving one row per CDR3 protein. Of fewer than 550,000 distinct CDR3 sequences in the sample, about 15% were seen once. A further study also used this sample, focusing on T cells in Graves' hyperthyroidism and ophthalmopathy.

The J gene is TRBJ1-1, the V gene TRBV6-2 or TRBV6-3; a weak D match, TRBD1 (6 bases). This TCR was recovered from a woman aged 35-65 years with Graves disease. This material consisted of peripheral blood mononuclear cells (PBMCs), taken at new diagnosis, from a patient treated with antithyroid drugs. The CDR3 protein is CASSLQGFMNTEAFF. CDR3 coding DNA: TGTGCCAGCAGTTTACAGGGTTTTATGAACACTGAAGCTTTCTTT.